The rows below give T cell receptor beta chains drawn from one sample of a study of technical replicates of blood from several donors. Some clones are missing from TCRdb's copy, which holds only in-frame ones; the method was immunoSEQ multiplex PCR. Seen here are 98,000 or so clones, about 94% observed once, and the top ten hold 0.23%. The sequenced sample was T cells isolated from PBMCs. These receptors were obtained from a human donor in good health. The CDR3 runs from the conserved cysteine through the conserved F or W. A D gene is named only where the DNA matches it firmly. The size entry is marked missing in some rows and otherwise reads once, few, many or a size class.

abundance | j_gene | d_gene | v_gene | CDR3aa | CDR3nt
- | TRBJ2-1 | - | TRBV19 | CASKTGSSYNEQFF | TGTGCCAGTAAAACGGGGAGCTCCTACAATGAGCAGTTCTTC
- | TRBJ2-7 | TRBD1 | TRBV14 | CASSSLTGGRIEQYF | TGTGCCAGCAGTTCTTTGACAGGGGGCCGGATCGAGCAGTACTTC
- | TRBJ2-7 | - | TRBV7-9 | CASSPIDRYEQYF | TGTGCCAGCAGCCCCATTGACAGATACGAGCAGTACTTC
- | TRBJ2-7 | - | TRBV2 | CASSEGAGQIYEQYF | TGTGCCAGCAGTGAAGGGGCGGGACAGATCTACGAGCAGTACTTC
- | TRBJ1-5 | - | TRBV28 | CASSTTGYGNQPQHF | TGTGCCAGCAGTACCACAGGGTATGGCAATCAGCCCCAGCATTTT
- | TRBJ1-4 | - | TRBV9 | CASSVGGARSNEKLFF | TGTGCCAGCAGCGTAGGGGGAGCCCGATCGAATGAAAAACTGTTTTTT
- | TRBJ2-7 | - | TRBV19 | CARRTLYSYEQYF | TGTGCCAGAAGAACCCTCTACTCCTACGAGCAGTACTTC
once | TRBJ2-1 | TRBD2 | TRBV18 | CASSPSRGGGPYNEQFF | TGTGCCAGCTCACCCTCGAGAGGCGGGGGACCCTACAATGAGCAGTTCTTC
- | TRBJ1-6 | TRBD1 | TRBV7-9 | CASSLRGDFRGQNNSPLHF | TGTGCCAGCAGCCTTAGAGGTGATTTTAGGGGACAGAATAATTCACCCCTCCACTTT
- | TRBJ1-3 | - | TRBV4-1 | CASSQDGWADSGNTIYF | TGCGCCAGCAGCCAAGATGGATGGGCAGACTCTGGAAACACCATATATTTT
- | TRBJ1-3 | - | TRBV30 | CAWTPSSGNTIYF | TGTGCCTGGACACCCAGCTCTGGAAACACCATATATTTT
- | TRBJ1-2 | - | TRBV6-5 | CASSPPGKGYTF | TGTGCCAGCAGCCCCCCGGGGAAAGGCTACACCTTC
- | TRBJ2-7 | - | TRBV6-1 | CASSEDWAGGRCEQYF | TGTGCCAGCAGTGAAGACTGGGCAGGGGGGCGTTGCGAGCAGTACTTC
- | TRBJ1-2 | - | TRBV5-1 | CASSIQTTNYGYTF | TGCGCCAGCAGCATTCAGACAACTAACTATGGCTACACCTTC
- | TRBJ1-1 | - | TRBV5-4 | CASSLGGNTEAFF | TGTGCCAGCAGCTTGGGAGGGAACACTGAAGCTTTCTTT
- | TRBJ2-7 | TRBD1 | TRBV6-1 | CASSELRTGGNYEQYF | TGTGCCAGCAGTGAGCTTAGGACAGGGGGGAACTACGAGCAGTACTTC
- | TRBJ1-1 | - | TRBV6-5 | CATTNRVNTEAFF | TGTGCCACGACGAACAGGGTGAACACTGAAGCTTTCTTT
once | TRBJ2-1 | - | TRBV29-1 | CSAVSVRWFF | TGCAGCGCGGTCTCCGTTAGATGGTTCTTC
- | TRBJ2-3 | - | TRBV14 | CASSQGPDFNTDTQYF | TGTGCCAGCAGCCAAGGTCCGGACTTTAACACAGATACGCAGTATTTT
once | TRBJ2-3 | TRBD1 | TRBV16 | CASSQGTVTDTQYF | TGTGCCAGCAGCCAAGGGACAGTCACAGATACGCAGTATTTT
- | TRBJ1-5 | - | TRBV27 | CASSFSGINQPQHF | TGTGCCAGCAGTTTTTCGGGGATTAATCAGCCCCAGCATTTT
few | TRBJ1-1 | TRBD1 | TRBV5-1 | CASSNRDSGDTEAFF | TGCGCCAGCAGCAACCGGGACAGTGGAGACACTGAAGCTTTCTTT
- | TRBJ1-2 | - | TRBV19 | CASSHFTEGGGGYTF | TGTGCCAGTAGTCACTTTACGGAAGGGGGTGGCGGCTACACCTTC
few | TRBJ2-7 | TRBD1 | TRBV28 | CASSLLGQGLYEQYF | TGTGCCAGCAGTTTACTCGGACAGGGGTTATACGAGCAGTACTTC
- | TRBJ2-7 | TRBD2 | TRBV19 | CASSTRTSGSDEQYF | TGTGCCAGTAGTACTAGGACTAGCGGGAGCGACGAGCAGTACTTC
- | TRBJ2-7 | TRBD1 | TRBV6-5 | CASSYRDSPGYEQYF | TGTGCCAGCAGTTACCGGGACAGCCCCGGCTACGAGCAGTACTTC
- | TRBJ2-2 | - | TRBV20-1 | CSASSHGELFF | TGCAGTGCTAGTAGCCATGGGGAGCTGTTTTTT
- | TRBJ1-1 | TRBD1 | TRBV5-1 | CASSASTGEATEAFF | TGCGCCAGCAGCGCTTCGACAGGGGAGGCGACTGAAGCTTTCTTT
- | TRBJ1-5 | - | TRBV11-2 | CASSQVAGANQPQHF | TGTGCCAGCAGCCAAGTAGCAGGGGCCAATCAGCCCCAGCATTTT
- | TRBJ1-1 | TRBD1 | TRBV10-3 | CAISPGTGDTEAFF | TGTGCCATCAGTCCCGGGACAGGGGACACTGAAGCTTTCTTT
- | TRBJ1-1 | - | TRBV7-9 | CASSLGISEAFF | TGTGCCAGCAGCTTAGGTATATCTGAAGCTTTCTTT
- | TRBJ2-5 | - | TRBV5-6 | CASSFPVGETQYF | TGTGCCAGCAGCTTCCCCGTCGGAGAGACCCAGTACTTC
- | TRBJ2-7 | - | TRBV27 | CASSYQAPYEQYF | TGTGCCAGCAGTTACCAGGCCCCCTACGAGCAGTACTTC
- | TRBJ2-5 | - | TRBV5-1 | CASSFLQVQETQYF | TGCGCCAGCAGCTTTCTGCAGGTCCAAGAGACCCAGTACTTC
- | TRBJ1-1 | - | TRBV19 | CASSISGVNTEAFF | TGTGCCAGTAGTATATCCGGGGTGAACACTGAAGCTTTCTTT
- | TRBJ2-1 | TRBD2 | TRBV7-9 | CASREGIRNEQFF | TGTGCCTCGCGGGAGGGTATCAGGAATGAGCAGTTCTTC
- | TRBJ1-2 | TRBD1 | TRBV7-8 | CASSVIPGQGPHGYTF | TGTGCCAGCAGCGTCATTCCGGGACAGGGACCTCATGGCTACACCTTC
- | TRBJ1-1 | - | TRBV11-3 | CASSLPSNTEAFF | TGTGCCAGCAGCTTACCGAGTAACACTGAAGCTTTCTTT
- | TRBJ2-7 | - | TRBV5-1 | CASSFGPAPYEQYF | TGCGCCAGCAGCTTTGGTCCAGCGCCCTACGAGCAGTACTTC
- | TRBJ1-3 | - | TRBV11-2 | CASSLEQGRNTIYF | TGTGCCAGCAGCTTAGAGCAGGGGCGGAACACCATATATTTT
- | TRBJ1-1 | TRBD1 | TRBV6-1 | CASRKDRATEAFF | TGTGCCAGCAGGAAGGACAGGGCCACTGAAGCTTTCTTT
- | TRBJ2-7 | - | TRBV27 | CASSLSPRVPYEQYF | TGTGCCAGCAGTTTATCTCCCAGGGTCCCCTACGAGCAGTACTTC
- | TRBJ2-5 | - | TRBV18 | CASSPVSSGLREETQYF | TGTGCCAGCTCACCAGTTTCAAGCGGATTACGGGAAGAGACCCAGTACTTC
- | TRBJ1-6 | TRBD1 | TRBV6-5 | CASSLQGADNSPLHF | TGTGCCAGCAGTTTACAGGGGGCGGATAATTCACCCCTCCACTTT
- | TRBJ1-1 | - | TRBV5-5 | CASTSTEAFF | TGTGCCAGCACCTCGACTGAAGCTTTCTTT
- | TRBJ2-5 | TRBD1 | TRBV28 | CASSYPNLWRQGARETQYF | TGTGCCAGCAGTTACCCTAACTTGTGGCGACAGGGGGCGCGAGAGACCCAGTACTTC
- | TRBJ2-7 | TRBD2 | TRBV9 | CASSVASGRDYEQYF | TGTGCCAGCAGCGTAGCGAGCGGGAGGGACTACGAGCAGTACTTC
- | TRBJ2-7 | TRBD1 | TRBV4-1 | CASSIGGTGGFEQYF | TGCGCCAGCAGCATCGGTGGGACAGGGGGCTTCGAGCAGTACTTC
- | TRBJ2-7 | TRBD1 | TRBV5-6 | CASSYDRVYEQYF | TGTGCCAGCAGCTACGACAGGGTCTACGAGCAGTACTTC
- | TRBJ2-1 | - | TRBV6-5 | CASRKQGDEQFF | TGTGCCAGCAGGAAACAGGGCGACGAGCAGTTCTTC
- | TRBJ2-1 | - | TRBV5-4 | CASSGTTNEQFF | TGTGCCAGCAGCGGCACCACCAATGAGCAGTTCTTC
- | TRBJ2-5 | TRBD2 | TRBV5-1 | CASSLESGRFPGTQYF | TGCGCCAGCAGCTTGGAGAGCGGGAGGTTCCCTGGGACCCAGTACTTC
- | TRBJ2-5 | - | TRBV19 | CASSPQGGETQYF | TGTGCCAGTAGTCCGCAGGGGGGTGAGACCCAGTACTTC
- | TRBJ2-2 | - | TRBV5-4 | CASSLSSATGELFF | TGTGCCAGCAGTTTATCCAGCGCGACCGGGGAGCTGTTTTTT
- | TRBJ2-5 | TRBD1 | TRBV27 | CASSLSTDRGTPQYF | TGTGCCAGCAGTTTATCCACGGACAGGGGAACTCCCCAGTACTTC
- | TRBJ1-3 | - | TRBV7-2 | CASSLARGETGNTIYF | TGTGCCAGCAGCTTAGCCAGGGGCGAGACTGGAAACACCATATATTTT
- | TRBJ2-7 | TRBD1 | TRBV6-1 | CASSLGQVTFAEQYF | TGTGCCAGCAGCCTGGGACAGGTCACCTTCGCCGAGCAGTACTTC
once | TRBJ1-1 | TRBD1 | TRBV4-1 | CASSQRQGSRLRAFF | TGCGCCAGCAGCCAACGACAGGGGAGTCGCTTAAGAGCTTTCTTT
- | TRBJ2-1 | TRBD1 | TRBV11-2 | CASSHGQGADNEQFF | TGTGCCAGCAGCCACGGACAGGGGGCCGACAATGAGCAGTTCTTC